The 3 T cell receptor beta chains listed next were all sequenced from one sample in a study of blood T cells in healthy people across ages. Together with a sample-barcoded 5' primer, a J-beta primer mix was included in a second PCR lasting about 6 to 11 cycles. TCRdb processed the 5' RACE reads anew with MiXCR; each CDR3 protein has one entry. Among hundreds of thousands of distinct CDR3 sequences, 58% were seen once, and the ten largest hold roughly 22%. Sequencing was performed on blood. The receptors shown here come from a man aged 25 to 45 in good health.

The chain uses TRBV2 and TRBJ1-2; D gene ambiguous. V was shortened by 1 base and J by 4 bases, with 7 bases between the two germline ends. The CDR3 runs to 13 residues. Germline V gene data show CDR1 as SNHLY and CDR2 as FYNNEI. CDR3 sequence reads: CASSEGAGYGYTF. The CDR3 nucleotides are TGTGCCAGCAGTGAAGGGGCAGGCTATGGCTACACCTTC.

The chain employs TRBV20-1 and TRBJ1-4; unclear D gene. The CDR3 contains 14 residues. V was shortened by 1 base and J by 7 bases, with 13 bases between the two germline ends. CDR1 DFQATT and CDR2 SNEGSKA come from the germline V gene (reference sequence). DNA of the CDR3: TGCAGTGCTAGAGCAGACGGCCCGATTGAAAAACTGTTTTTT. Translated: CSARADGPIEKLFF.

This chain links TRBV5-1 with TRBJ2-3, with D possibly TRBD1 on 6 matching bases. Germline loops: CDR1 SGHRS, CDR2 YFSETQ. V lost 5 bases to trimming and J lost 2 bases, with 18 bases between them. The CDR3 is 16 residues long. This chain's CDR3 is CASSQPGQSYTDTQYF. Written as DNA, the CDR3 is TGCGCCAGCAGTCAACCCGGACAGTCATACACAGATACGCAGTATTTT.